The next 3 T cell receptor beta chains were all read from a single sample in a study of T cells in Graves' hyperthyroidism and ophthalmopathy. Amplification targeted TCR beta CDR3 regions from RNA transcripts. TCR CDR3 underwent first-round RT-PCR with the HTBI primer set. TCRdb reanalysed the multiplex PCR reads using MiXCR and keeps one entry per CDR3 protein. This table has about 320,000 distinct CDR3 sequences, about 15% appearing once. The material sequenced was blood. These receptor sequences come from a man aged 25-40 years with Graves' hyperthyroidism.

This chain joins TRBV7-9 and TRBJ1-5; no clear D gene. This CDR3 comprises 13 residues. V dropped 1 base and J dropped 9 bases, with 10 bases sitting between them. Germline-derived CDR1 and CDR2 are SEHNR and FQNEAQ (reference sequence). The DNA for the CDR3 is TGTGCCAGCAGCTTAGGGGATAAGGGGCCCCAGCATTTT. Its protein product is CASSLGDKGPQHF.

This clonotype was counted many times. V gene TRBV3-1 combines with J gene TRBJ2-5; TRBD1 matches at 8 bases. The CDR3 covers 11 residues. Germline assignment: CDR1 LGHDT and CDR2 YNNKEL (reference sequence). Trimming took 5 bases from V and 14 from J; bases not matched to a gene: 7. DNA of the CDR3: TGTGCCAGCAGCACGCAAGGACAGGGCTACTTC. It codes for CASSTQGQGYF.

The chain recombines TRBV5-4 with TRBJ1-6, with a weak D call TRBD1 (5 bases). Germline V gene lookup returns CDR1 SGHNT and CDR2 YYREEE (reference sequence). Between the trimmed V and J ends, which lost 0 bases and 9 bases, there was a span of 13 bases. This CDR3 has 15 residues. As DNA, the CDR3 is TGTGCCAGCAGCTTGGTCGGGGCAAGGGCTTCACCCCTCCACTTT. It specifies CASSLVGARASPLHF.